These T cell receptor beta chains were read from a single sample in a study of blood T cell repertoires in COVID-19. Libraries were prepared by immunoSEQ multiplex PCR; TCRdb keeps only in-frame clonotypes and omits some of them. Of about 120,000 clones in the sample, approximately 86% are singletons; the top ten hold roughly an eighth. The sample comprised peripheral blood. The receptor source for this set is a woman aged 70-85 years with COVID-19, enrolled during active disease. CDR3s include the opening cysteine and the closing phenylalanine or tryptophan. D genes are given only for firm matches. Clone size is not always given. Where it is, it says once, few, many or a class for expanded clones.

v_gene	len	j_gene	d_gene	abundance	CDR3aa	CDR3nt
TRBV3-1/TRBV3-2	14	TRBJ1-5	NA	NA	CASSRGQTNQPQHF	TGTGCCAGCAGCCGAGGACAGACCAATCAGCCCCAGCATTTT
TRBV6-4	15	TRBJ2-1	TRBD2	once	CASSETSGSYNEQFF	TGTGCCAGCAGTGAGACTAGCGGCTCCTACAATGAGCAGTTCTTC
TRBV2	15	TRBJ2-5	TRBD2	NA	CATRPQRGYQETQYF	TGTGCCACCAGACCCCAGCGGGGGTACCAAGAGACCCAGTACTTC
TRBV29-1	15	TRBJ2-5	TRBD1	NA	CSVVPSGTGIETQYF	TGCAGCGTTGTCCCCTCCGGGACAGGGATAGAGACCCAGTACTTC
TRBV3-1/TRBV3-2	14	TRBJ1-1	NA	NA	CASSLEQGYTEAFF	TGTGCCAGCAGCCTCGAGCAGGGGTACACTGAAGCTTTCTTT
TRBV30	16	TRBJ2-3	TRBD2	NA	CAWSLSGGFRADTQYF	TGTGCCTGGAGTTTGAGCGGGGGGTTCCGCGCAGATACGCAGTATTTT
TRBV28	13	TRBJ1-1	NA	NA	CASNPRGRAEAFF	TGTGCCAGCAACCCGCGGGGGAGGGCTGAAGCTTTCTTT
TRBV28	14	TRBJ2-7	TRBD2	NA	CASRTSGGVYEQYF	TGTGCCAGCAGGACCTCCGGGGGGGTCTACGAGCAGTACTTC
TRBV18	14	TRBJ1-1	NA	NA	CASSPDRTNTEAFF	TGTGCCAGCTCACCGGACAGAACGAACACTGAAGCTTTCTTT
TRBV5-1	16	TRBJ1-6	TRBD1	NA	CASSLGLGQGNSPLHF	TGCGCCAGCAGCTTGGGGTTAGGACAGGGGAATTCACCCCTCCACTTT
TRBV7-8	14	TRBJ2-7	NA	NA	CASTHGDVTYEQYF	TGTGCCAGCACCCACGGGGATGTTACCTACGAGCAGTACTTC
TRBV10-2	14	TRBJ2-7	TRBD2	few	CASSEWERDYEQYF	TGCGCCAGCAGTGAGTGGGAGCGGGACTACGAGCAGTACTTC
TRBV10-3	12	TRBJ2-3	NA	NA	CAMGAETDTQYF	TGTGCGATGGGGGCAGAAACAGATACGCAGTATTTT
TRBV5-1	14	TRBJ2-3	NA	NA	CASSSQPGTDTQYF	TGCGCCAGCAGCTCCCAACCGGGCACAGATACGCAGTATTTT
TRBV10-1	15	TRBJ2-1	TRBD2	few	CASQPPSGGPNEQFF	TGCGCCAGCCAGCCCCCTAGCGGGGGGCCGAATGAGCAGTTCTTC
TRBV2	14	TRBJ1-2	NA	NA	CASSEFRHEGGYTF	TGTGCCAGCAGTGAGTTCAGGCACGAGGGTGGCTACACCTTC
TRBV4-1	13	TRBJ2-5	NA	NA	CASSQTGQETQYF	TGCGCCAGCAGCCAGACAGGCCAAGAGACCCAGTACTTC
TRBV6-1	14	TRBJ1-5	NA	NA	CASSEQGGRQPQHF	TGTGCCAGCAGTGAGCAAGGGGGACGACAGCCCCAGCATTTT
TRBV5-1	15	TRBJ1-3	NA	NA	CASSLDRVSGNTIYF	TGCGCCAGCAGCTTGGACAGAGTCTCTGGAAACACCATATATTTT
TRBV3-1/TRBV3-2	18	TRBJ1-6	NA	few	CASSQVPSAAKINSPLHF	TGTGCCAGCAGCCAAGTGCCCAGCGCGGCAAAAATAAATTCACCCCTCCACTTT
TRBV11-2	12	TRBJ1-1	NA	NA	CASSPGKTEAFF	TGTGCCAGCAGCCCGGGAAAGACTGAAGCTTTCTTT
TRBV18	14	TRBJ1-1	NA	NA	CASSPNRGRTEAFF	TGTGCCAGCTCACCAAATCGGGGGAGGACTGAAGCTTTCTTT
TRBV25-1	14	TRBJ1-5	NA	NA	CASSMTGRDQPQHF	TGTGCCAGCAGTATGACAGGTCGAGATCAGCCCCAGCATTTT
TRBV19	14	TRBJ1-2	TRBD1	NA	CASNPGQGNYGYTF	TGTGCCAGTAATCCGGGACAGGGGAACTATGGCTACACCTTC
TRBV6-6	13	TRBJ2-7	NA	NA	CASSSRQTYEQYF	TGTGCCAGCAGTTCACGACAGACCTACGAGCAGTACTTC
TRBV30	13	TRBJ1-5	NA	NA	CAWSDTENQPQHF	TGTGCCTGGAGTGACACAGAAAATCAGCCCCAGCATTTT
TRBV4-1	11	TRBJ2-1	NA	NA	CASLRGNEQFF	TGCGCCAGCCTACGAGGGAATGAGCAGTTCTTC
TRBV3-1/TRBV3-2	11	TRBJ1-2	NA	NA	CASSRGAGYTF	TGTGCCAGCAGCCGGGGAGCGGGCTACACCTTC
TRBV7-2	17	TRBJ1-2	NA	NA	CASSPWYRLLGDYGYTF	TGTGCCAGCAGCCCATGGTATCGGCTCCTAGGGGACTATGGCTACACCTTC
TRBV18	16	TRBJ2-3	TRBD2	NA	CASSPKLAGGPDTQYF	TGTGCCAGCTCACCAAAACTAGCGGGGGGACCAGATACGCAGTATTTT
TRBV11-2	15	TRBJ1-3	NA	NA	CASSLGAISGNTIYF	TGTGCCAGCAGCTTAGGTGCTATTTCTGGAAACACCATATATTTT
TRBV18	15	TRBJ2-7	TRBD2	NA	CASSPGAGEPYEQYF	TGTGCCAGCTCACCAGGGGCGGGGGAACCCTACGAGCAGTACTTC
TRBV19	14	TRBJ1-5	TRBD1	once	CASQSGQGAQPQHF	TGTGCCAGTCAATCGGGACAGGGGGCTCAGCCCCAGCATTTT
TRBV28	14	TRBJ1-2	NA	NA	CASSSGRAFYGYTF	TGTGCCAGCAGTTCAGGGAGGGCTTTCTATGGCTACACCTTC
TRBV28	15	TRBJ1-1	TRBD1	NA	CASSLWGQGRGEAFF	TGTGCCAGCAGTTTGTGGGGACAGGGAAGAGGTGAAGCTTTCTTT
TRBV2	12	TRBJ1-2	NA	NA	CASSEDRHDYTF	TGTGCCAGCAGTGAAGACAGGCACGACTACACCTTC
TRBV11-2	16	TRBJ1-1	NA	once	CASSPRHTAMNTEAFF	TGTGCCAGCAGCCCGCGCCACACAGCCATGAACACTGAAGCTTTCTTT
TRBV18	18	TRBJ1-1	TRBD1	few	CASSPPSQGARLNTEAFF	TGTGCCAGCTCACCACCGTCACAGGGGGCGCGACTGAACACTGAAGCTTTCTTT
TRBV13	15	TRBJ1-6	NA	NA	CASSLGPGGESPLHF	TGTGCCAGCAGCTTAGGGCCGGGAGGGGAATCACCCCTCCACTTT
TRBV7-2	15	TRBJ1-2	NA	few	CASSLVAQVNYGYTF	TGTGCCAGCAGCTTAGTGGCGCAGGTTAACTATGGCTACACCTTC
TRBV18	14	TRBJ2-7	NA	NA	CASSSGGGAYEQYF	TGTGCCAGCTCCTCGGGTGGCGGAGCCTACGAGCAGTACTTC
TRBV6-5	16	TRBJ1-1	NA	NA	CASSYVRVRTVTEAFF	TGTGCCAGCAGTTACGTCCGGGTCAGAACGGTCACTGAAGCTTTCTTT
TRBV28	18	TRBJ2-2	TRBD2	NA	CASSFLLAGGLRTGELFF	TGTGCCAGCAGTTTCTTACTAGCGGGGGGGCTTCGGACCGGGGAGCTGTTTTTT
TRBV28	15	TRBJ2-7	NA	NA	CASSSDRDYSYEQYF	TGTGCCAGCAGTTCGGACAGAGACTACTCCTACGAGCAGTACTTC
TRBV14	12	TRBJ1-1	NA	NA	CASSLGVVEAFF	TGTGCCAGCAGCCTAGGAGTCGTTGAAGCTTTCTTT
TRBV4-2	14	TRBJ2-1	NA	NA	CASSQVGSYGEQFF	TGTGCCAGCAGCCAAGTTGGCTCATATGGTGAGCAGTTCTTC
TRBV3-1/TRBV3-2	13	TRBJ2-3	NA	NA	CASSQARTDTQYF	TGTGCCAGCAGCCAAGCTCGGACAGATACGCAGTATTTT
TRBV4-1	14	TRBJ2-5	TRBD2	few	CASSLTSGSETQYF	TGCGCCAGCAGCCTCACTAGCGGTTCTGAGACCCAGTACTTC
TRBV6-5	11	TRBJ1-1	NA	NA	CASQGPSRTFF	TGTGCCAGTCAGGGTCCTAGTCGTACTTTCTTT
TRBV25-1	17	TRBJ1-6	NA	NA	CASSEYTGPGGNSPLHF	TGTGCCAGCAGTGAATATACGGGCCCCGGGGGAAATTCACCCCTCCACTTT